A selection of T cell receptor beta chains follows, all from one sample in a study of identical twins. A single record per CDR3 protein comes from TCRdb applying MiXCR to the 5' RACE reads. This sample has approximately 94,000 distinct CDR3 sequences, with roughly 6% found just once. Sequencing was performed on memory T cells sorted from blood. The receptors were sampled from a woman in her fifties or sixties in good health. The CDR3 runs from the conserved cysteine through the conserved F or W. D genes are given only for firm matches. Only part of the rows carry a size: once, few, many, or a class if the clone is expanded.

V	size	D	J	CDR3	DNA
TRBV2	-	-	TRBJ2-2	CASSGSGPRDTGELFF	TGTGCCAGCAGTGGAAGTGGGCCGCGGGATACCGGGGAGCTGTTTTTT
TRBV4-2	many	TRBD2	TRBJ2-1	CASSQEGPGGAINEQFF	TGTGCCAGCAGCCAAGAAGGGCCGGGAGGGGCTATCAATGAGCAGTTCTTC
TRBV9	-	TRBD1	TRBJ1-1	CASSVGTGGLNTEAFF	TGTGCCAGCAGCGTAGGGACAGGGGGCCTGAACACTGAAGCTTTCTTT
TRBV5-1	many	-	TRBJ1-1	CASSFLGDREAFF	TGCGCCAGCAGCTTCCTCGGGGACCGAGAAGCTTTCTTT
TRBV5-1	many	-	TRBJ1-1	CASRKTVLNTEAFF	TGCGCCAGCAGGAAGACAGTTCTGAACACTGAAGCTTTCTTT
TRBV14	few	-	TRBJ2-4	CASSHSGILIQYF	TGTGCCAGCAGCCATTCGGGCATCCTCATTCAGTACTTC
TRBV30	few	-	TRBJ1-2	CAWSVSGTYGYTF	TGTGCCTGGAGTGTCTCGGGGACTTATGGCTACACCTTC
TRBV30	many	-	TRBJ2-7	CAWSEGRGLGQYF	TGTGCCTGGAGTGAGGGCAGGGGATTGGGGCAGTACTTC
TRBV30	-	-	TRBJ2-1	CAWSASLFSRAQNPNEQFF	TGTGCCTGGAGTGCCTCCTTATTTAGTCGGGCCCAGAACCCAAATGAGCAGTTCTTC
TRBV4-2	few	-	TRBJ2-3	CASSQDLEASTDTQYF	TGTGCCAGCAGCCAAGATTTGGAGGCTAGCACAGATACGCAGTATTTT
TRBV11-3	many	TRBD1	TRBJ2-2	CASSWGQLDTGELFF	TGTGCCAGCAGCTGGGGACAGTTAGACACCGGGGAGCTGTTTTTT
TRBV12-5	-	-	TRBJ1-4	CASGLDTANEKLFF	TGTGCTAGTGGTTTGGATACGGCTAATGAAAAACTGTTTTTT
TRBV20-1	many	-	TRBJ2-2	CSARAPLSGNTGELFF	TGCAGTGCTAGAGCCCCCCTCAGCGGAAACACCGGGGAGCTGTTTTTT
TRBV20-1	many	TRBD2	TRBJ2-1	CSAKGLAVYNEQFF	TGCAGTGCTAAGGGACTAGCGGTCTACAATGAGCAGTTCTTC
TRBV13	many	-	TRBJ2-3	CASSHSVTDTQYF	TGTGCCAGCAGTCACTCAGTCACAGATACGCAGTATTTT
TRBV14	many	TRBD1	TRBJ2-7	CASSQEYRGHGMRDEQYF	TGTGCCAGCAGCCAAGAGTACAGGGGCCATGGAATGAGGGACGAGCAGTACTTC
TRBV29-1	many	-	TRBJ2-1	CSAPTSSYNEQFF	TGCAGCGCCCCAACGAGCTCCTACAATGAGCAGTTCTTC
TRBV7-9	few	-	TRBJ2-4	CASSPGGTGLPGAKNIQYF	TGTGCCAGCAGCCCCGGGGGGACAGGCCTCCCCGGAGCCAAAAACATTCAGTACTTC
TRBV4-2	many	TRBD1	TRBJ1-5	CASSQEGQGGQPQHF	TGTGCCAGCAGCCAAGAAGGGCAGGGGGGGCAGCCCCAGCATTTT
TRBV9	-	-	TRBJ1-1	CASSPRVTEAFF	TGTGCCAGCAGCCCCAGGGTCACTGAAGCTTTCTTT
TRBV27	many	-	TRBJ2-7	CASGLRSYEQYF	TGTGCCAGCGGGCTTCGCTCCTACGAGCAGTACTTC
TRBV3-1	-	TRBD1	TRBJ2-4	CASSQDPGGAPKNIQHF	TGTGCCAGCAGCCAAGATCCAGGGGGCGCCCCCAAAAACATTCAGCACTTC
TRBV5-1	few	-	TRBJ2-3	CASSLFGDTQYF	TGCGCCAGCAGCTTGTTTGGAGATACGCAGTATTTT
TRBV7-2	many	TRBD2	TRBJ2-1	CASSVLAATNEQFF	TGTGCCAGCAGCGTCCTAGCGGCAACCAATGAGCAGTTCTTC
TRBV29-1	many	-	TRBJ2-7	CSGRDPLSYEQYF	TGCAGCGGGAGGGACCCCCTCTCCTACGAGCAGTACTTC
TRBV6-5	many	-	TRBJ2-5	CASSYSPPLQSRLADEETQYF	TGTGCCAGCAGTTATTCTCCCCCACTACAAAGTAGGCTAGCCGATGAAGAGACCCAGTACTTC
TRBV11-2	many	-	TRBJ2-5	CASSPRGSGAIQETQYF	TGTGCCAGCAGCCCTCGAGGGAGCGGAGCTATCCAAGAGACCCAGTACTTC
TRBV20-1	many	TRBD1	TRBJ2-7	CSARDRDRTYEQYF	TGCAGTGCTAGAGACCGGGACAGGACCTACGAGCAGTACTTC
TRBV5-4	-	TRBD2	TRBJ2-5	CASSPGDSGRSETQYF	TGTGCCAGCAGCCCGGGGGATAGCGGGAGGTCAGAGACCCAGTACTTC
TRBV5-1	many	TRBD1	TRBJ2-3	CASSPRPGQGTDTQYF	TGCGCCAGCAGCCCGCGACCGGGACAGGGCACAGATACGCAGTATTTT
TRBV27	many	TRBD1	TRBJ2-1	CAIRTGTGSSYNEQFF	TGTGCCATACGGACAGGGACCGGGAGCTCCTACAATGAGCAGTTCTTC
TRBV5-1	many	TRBD1	TRBJ2-7	CASSLVDRTYEQYF	TGCGCCAGCAGCTTGGTGGACAGGACCTACGAGCAGTACTTC
TRBV12-3/TRBV12-4	-	TRBD1	TRBJ2-3	CASSPPLLDRGCLNSTDTQYF	TGTGCCAGCAGTCCCCCCCTCCTAGACAGGGGCTGCCTTAATAGCACAGATACGCAGTATTTT
TRBV12-3/TRBV12-4	many	-	TRBJ1-2	CASARANYGYTF	TGTGCCAGCGCCAGGGCCAACTATGGCTACACCTTC
TRBV20-1	many	TRBD2	TRBJ2-5	CSARPASGRVETQYF	TGCAGTGCTAGGCCCGCTAGCGGGAGGGTTGAGACCCAGTACTTC
TRBV12-3/TRBV12-4	many	-	TRBJ1-1	CASTGDGLNTEAFF	TGTGCCAGCACTGGTGACGGCTTGAACACTGAAGCTTTCTTT
TRBV5-6	many	TRBD2	TRBJ2-5	CASSQGLAGGHF	TGTGCCAGCAGCCAGGGACTAGCGGGAGGGCACTTC
TRBV29-1	many	TRBD1	TRBJ1-1	CSGNVGQGRTEAFF	TGCAGCGGCAATGTTGGACAGGGGAGGACTGAAGCTTTCTTT
TRBV5-1	few	-	TRBJ2-1	CASSSPGDYNEQFF	TGCGCCAGCAGCTCCCCTGGGGATTACAATGAGCAGTTCTTC
TRBV20-1	many	TRBD2	TRBJ2-5	CSARLAGETQYF	TGCAGCGCTCGACTAGCGGGAGAGACCCAGTACTTC
TRBV6-1	-	-	TRBJ1-2	CASSTSTNYGYTF	TGTGCCAGCAGCACATCTACTAACTATGGCTACACCTTC
TRBV7-7	many	-	TRBJ2-7	CASSLANHEQYF	TGTGCTAGCAGCTTAGCTAACCACGAGCAGTACTTC
TRBV5-1	many	TRBD2	TRBJ2-1	CASSLVLAGTNEQFF	TGCGCCAGCAGCTTGGTACTAGCGGGGACCAATGAGCAGTTCTTC
TRBV3-1	few	TRBD1	TRBJ2-7	CATGTEPYEQYF	TGTGCCACCGGGACAGAGCCCTACGAACAGTACTTC
TRBV24-1	many	-	TRBJ1-4	CATSPGRGGQLFF	TGTGCCACCAGCCCAGGTCGGGGGGGCCAACTGTTTTTT